This T cell receptor (beta chain) was documented in a study of T cells after yellow fever vaccination. This clonotype was detected only a few times. TCRdb re-derived calls from the 5' RACE reads in MiXCR, one entry per CDR3 protein. The profile shows some 600,000 distinct CDR3 sequences, roughly a sixth of them singletons. Germline CDR1 and CDR2: MGHDK and SYGVNS. Trimming pared 4 bases from V and 0 bases from J, leaving 9 bases between. The CDR3 covers 14 residues. This sequence originates from a man between 18 and 29 years old who received the YFV17D yellow fever vaccine. The sample here was PBMCs, taken less than 6 days after the first yellow fever vaccination. The V call is TRBV25-1, the J call TRBJ2-5; D is unclear. The CDR3 loop is CASSVRSYQETQYF. As DNA, the CDR3 is TGTGCCAGCAGTGTTAGGTCGTACCAAGAGACCCAGTACTTC.